This TCR beta chain stems from a study of T cells in Graves' hyperthyroidism and ophthalmopathy. Clinical symptoms, serum thyroxine and TRAb, thyroid ultrasound and orbital computed tomography together formed the diagnostic basis. The sample holds many counts of this clonotype. Its specificity is not known. General study results and limits: Ophthalmopathy onset followed model prediction by a median around 6.9 months.

Germline-derived CDR1 and CDR2 are ENHRY and SYGVKD. This CDR3 contains 17 residues. Deletions cut 6 bases from V and 1 base from J, with 19 bases between. Researchers took RNA transcripts and amplified the TCR beta CDR3 regions from them. The TCR CDR3 first-round RT-PCR relied on the HTBI primer set. TCRdb re-analysed the multiplex PCR reads in MiXCR, keeping a single row per CDR3 protein. The table has under 250,000 distinct CDR3 sequences, roughly a quarter seen once. Specimen: blood. This TCR came from a woman in her thirties or forties with Graves' ophthalmopathy. J is TRBJ2-4 and V is TRBV10-3; D is ambiguous. CDR3 coding DNA: TGTGCCATCAGAAACGGTACCACTGGCAGGGCCAAAAACATTCAGTACTTC. Translating it yields CAIRNGTTGRAKNIQYF.